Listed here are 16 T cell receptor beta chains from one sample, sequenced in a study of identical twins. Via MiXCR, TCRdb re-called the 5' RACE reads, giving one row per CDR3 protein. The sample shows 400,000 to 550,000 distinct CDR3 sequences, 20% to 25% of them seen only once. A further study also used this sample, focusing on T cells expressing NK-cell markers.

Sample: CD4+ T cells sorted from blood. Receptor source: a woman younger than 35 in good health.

DNA of the CDR3: TGCAGTACTCAGGGTTCCTACGAGCAGTACTTC. Protein: CSTQGSYEQYF. J is TRBJ2-7 and V is TRBV20-1; possible D gene TRBD1, 5 bases. CDR3 length equals 11 residues. Germline CDR1 is DFQATT and CDR2 is SNEGSKA (reference sequence). The V and J ends lost 8 bases and 1 base respectively, with 9 bases between them.

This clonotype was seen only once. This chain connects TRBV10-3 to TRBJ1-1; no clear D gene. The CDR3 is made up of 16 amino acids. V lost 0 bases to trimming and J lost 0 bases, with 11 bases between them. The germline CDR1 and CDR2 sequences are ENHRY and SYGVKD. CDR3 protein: CAISESGPSMNTEAFF. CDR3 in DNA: TGTGCCATCAGTGAGTCCGGGCCGTCGATGAACACTGAAGCTTTCTTT.

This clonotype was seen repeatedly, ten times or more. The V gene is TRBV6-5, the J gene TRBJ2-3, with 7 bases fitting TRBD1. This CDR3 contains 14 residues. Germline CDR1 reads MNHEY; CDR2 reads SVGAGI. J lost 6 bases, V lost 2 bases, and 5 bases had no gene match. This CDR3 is CASSYGGQLDTQYF. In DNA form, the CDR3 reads TGTGCCAGCAGTTACGGGGGACAGCTTGATACGCAGTATTTT.

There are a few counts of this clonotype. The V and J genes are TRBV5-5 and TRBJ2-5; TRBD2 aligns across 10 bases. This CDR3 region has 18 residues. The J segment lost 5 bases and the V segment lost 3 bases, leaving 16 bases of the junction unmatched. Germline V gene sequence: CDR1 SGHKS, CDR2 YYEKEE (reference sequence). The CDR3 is CASSYPGGLAGEWETQYF. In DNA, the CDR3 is TGTGCCAGCAGCTATCCTGGAGGGCTAGCGGGAGAATGGGAGACCCAGTACTTC.

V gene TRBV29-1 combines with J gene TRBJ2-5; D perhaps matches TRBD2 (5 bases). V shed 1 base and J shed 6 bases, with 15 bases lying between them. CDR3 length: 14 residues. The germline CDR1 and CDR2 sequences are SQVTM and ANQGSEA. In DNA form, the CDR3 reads TGCAGCGTTGAAGTGTCGGGGTTGCGAAAGACCCAGTACTTC. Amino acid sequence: CSVEVSGLRKTQYF.

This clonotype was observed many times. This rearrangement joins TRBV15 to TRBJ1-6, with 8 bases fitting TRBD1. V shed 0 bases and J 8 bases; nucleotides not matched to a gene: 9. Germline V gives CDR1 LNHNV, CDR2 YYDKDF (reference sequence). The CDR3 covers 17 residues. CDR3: CATSRDRLGQGYSPLHF. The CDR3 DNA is TGTGCCACCAGCAGAGATCGCCTCGGACAGGGATATTCACCCCTCCACTTT.

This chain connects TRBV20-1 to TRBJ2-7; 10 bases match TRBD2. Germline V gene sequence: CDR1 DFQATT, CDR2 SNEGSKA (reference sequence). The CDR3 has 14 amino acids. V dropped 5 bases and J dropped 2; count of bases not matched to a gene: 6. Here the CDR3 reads CSASLSGRTYEQYF. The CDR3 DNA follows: TGCAGTGCTTCTCTTAGCGGGAGGACCTACGAGCAGTACTTC.

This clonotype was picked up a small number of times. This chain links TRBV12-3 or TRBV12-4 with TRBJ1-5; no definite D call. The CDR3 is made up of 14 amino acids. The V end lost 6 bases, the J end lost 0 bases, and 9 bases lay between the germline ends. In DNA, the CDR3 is TGTGCCAGCAGGCAGATGAATAGCAATCAGCCCCAGCATTTT. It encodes CASRQMNSNQPQHF.

CDR3 DNA sequence: TGCAGTGCCTTACAGGGCCACAATGAGCAGTTCTTC. Translation gives CSALQGHNEQFF. J is TRBJ2-1 and V is TRBV20-1, with D possibly being TRBD1 (6 bases). CDR3 length: 12 amino acids. Trimming took 6 bases from V and 5 from J, leaving 11 bases between them. Germline V gives CDR1 DFQATT, CDR2 SNEGSKA (reference sequence).

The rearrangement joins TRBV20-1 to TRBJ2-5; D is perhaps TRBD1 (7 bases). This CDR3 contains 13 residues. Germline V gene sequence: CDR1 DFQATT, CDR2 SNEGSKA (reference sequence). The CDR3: CSPRGVGEETQYF. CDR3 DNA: TGCAGCCCCAGGGGGGTAGGGGAGGAGACCCAGTACTTC.

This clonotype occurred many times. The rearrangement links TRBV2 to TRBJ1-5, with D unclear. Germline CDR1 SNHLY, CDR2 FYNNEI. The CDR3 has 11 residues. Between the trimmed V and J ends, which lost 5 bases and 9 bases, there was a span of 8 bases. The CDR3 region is CASSMMGPQHF. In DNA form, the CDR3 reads TGTGCCAGCAGTATGATGGGGCCCCAGCATTTT.

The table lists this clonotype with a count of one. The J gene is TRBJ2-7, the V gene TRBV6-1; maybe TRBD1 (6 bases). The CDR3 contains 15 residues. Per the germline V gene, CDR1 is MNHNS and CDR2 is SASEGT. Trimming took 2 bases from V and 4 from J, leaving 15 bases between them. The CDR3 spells CASSETGRGEYEQYF. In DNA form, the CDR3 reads TGTGCCAGCAGTGAAACCGGCAGGGGTGAATACGAGCAGTACTTC.

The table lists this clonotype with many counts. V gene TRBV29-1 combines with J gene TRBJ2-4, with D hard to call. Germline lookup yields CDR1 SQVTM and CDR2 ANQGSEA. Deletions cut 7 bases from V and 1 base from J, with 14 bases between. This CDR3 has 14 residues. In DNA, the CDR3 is TGCAGCGCCCGGACGTCGGCGGCCAAAAACATTCAGTACTTC. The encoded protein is CSARTSAAKNIQYF.

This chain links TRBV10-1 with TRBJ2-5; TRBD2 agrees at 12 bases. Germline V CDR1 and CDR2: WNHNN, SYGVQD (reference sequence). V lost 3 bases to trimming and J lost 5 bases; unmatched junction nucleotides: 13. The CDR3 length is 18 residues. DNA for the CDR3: TGCGCCAGCAGTGACGGGACTAGCGGGCAACCCTCAGGGGAGACCCAGTACTTC. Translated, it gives CASSDGTSGQPSGETQYF.

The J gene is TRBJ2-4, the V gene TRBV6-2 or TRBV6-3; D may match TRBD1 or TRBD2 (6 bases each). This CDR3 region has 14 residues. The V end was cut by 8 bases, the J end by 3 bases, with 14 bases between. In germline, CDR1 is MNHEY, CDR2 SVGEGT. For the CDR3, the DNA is TGTGCCAGCCACGTGGGGGGCAGCAAAAACATTCAGTACTTC. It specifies CASHVGGSKNIQYF.

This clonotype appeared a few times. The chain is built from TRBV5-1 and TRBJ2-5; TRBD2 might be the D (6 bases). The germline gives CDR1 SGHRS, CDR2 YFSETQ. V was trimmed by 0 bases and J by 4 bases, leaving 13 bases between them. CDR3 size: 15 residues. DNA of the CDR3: TGCGCCAGCAGCTTGGGGTGGCTAGCGAGAGAGACCCAGTACTTC. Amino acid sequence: CASSLGWLARETQYF.